This T cell receptor (beta chain) was sequenced during a study of cytomegalovirus exposure and HLA in healthy donors listed by TCRdb under 2017. Background on the whole study: According to a later analysis, the roughly 130 validation repertoires were produced on the same platform as the 666 repertoires of the first cohort. The study aimed to test whether signatures of past pathogen exposure could be identified by cataloging public T cell receptors. Along with the roughly 670-subject first cohort, a separate validation cohort of over a hundred different subjects was used. The study combined high-throughput TCR immunosequencing, statistical association of individual TCRs with disease status, and machine learning to predict cytomegalovirus infection status.

Separate from the approximately 700-subject first cohort, the validation cohort of roughly 110 subjects was the group to which the donors belonged. As concerns this clone: This receptor's antigen is unknown. Per-base qualities were not stored, and no clone one base away is much larger.

The method behind the library was the immunoSEQ multiplex PCR assay. In the original analysis: A statistical classification framework was built for diagnosing cytomegalovirus status from the catalog of TCR beta chain sequences. The table comes from immuneACCESS by way of TCRdb, which keeps in-frame sequences with V and J called. Part of the clones is missing from these tables; in studies checked, under half for an unresolved V gene and the rest for unknown reasons. Clone size and V and J calls were adopted from that table, with D and trimming inferred from the DNA. The sample contains 300,000 to 450,000 clones, approximately 90% of them found a single time. Approximately 0.86% of the sample is in the top ten clones. General study outcomes and caveats: It was suggested by the authors that the approach could potentially be generalized to other disease states and immunological phenotypes. Most TCR sequences were seen in very few donors, while some public TCRs were found in many individuals. All 120 or so repertoires were used to score co-occurrence in the validation cohort in a later analysis, because that analysis had no HLA typing for the cohort. The study listed 150 to 200 TCR beta chains as associated with cytomegalovirus. In vitro tests confirmed that a few of the cytomegalovirus-associated TCR beta chains recognize cytomegalovirus antigens. In a later analysis, TCRs clustered in the first cohort were found to also tend to co-occur in the roughly 130 validation repertoires, with 94% of cluster scores above 0. The classifier was reported to diagnose cytomegalovirus status with high specificity and sensitivity in both the original cohort and the validation cohort.

V is cut by 7 bases and J by 4 bases, and the space between the germline ends is 10 bases. CDR1 and CDR2 are read off the germline V gene as MGHDK and SYGVNS. The CDR3 spans 12 residues, from the cysteine through the phenylalanine. Kept here is only the CDR3 DNA, which spans 36 bases and is read in frame from base 1. This sequence uses TRBV25-1 and TRBJ1-2; the D gene cannot be resolved reliably. This receptor was identified in a woman aged 18-35 years in good health and CMV-seronegative. The sample consisted of PBMCs. The nucleotide sequence reads as follows: TGTGCCAGCAACGGGGTTGGCTATGGCTACACCTTC. Its translation is CASNGVGYGYTF.